This T cell receptor (beta chain) was recovered during a study of beta chain features in type 1 diabetes. CDR1 and CDR2 from the germline V gene are KGHSH and LQKENI. The CDR3 is 14 amino acids. The V end was cut by 2 bases, the J end by 0 bases, with 6 bases between. Study conclusions and caveats: Shortening that was moderate but significant affected the TCRB CDR3s of Type 1 diabetes patients in all four CD4+ subsets.

In the case of this clone: No antigen is known for it. Other DNA sequences in this sample translate to the same CDR3.

cDNA synthesis used the whole RNA isolate, giving expressed TCRB sequences. Clones were sequenced by immunoSEQ multiplex PCR, and TCRdb holds only the in-frame ones, with some missing. Of about 660,000 clones listed, about 14% were seen once; the top ten hold approximately 0.039%. This receptor was taken from a man younger than 30 with type 1 diabetes. This chain connects TRBV18 to TRBJ2-3, with no clear D. Sequenced input: naive CD4+ T cells from blood. In DNA form, the CDR3 reads TGTGCCAGCTCACCAACACCCAGCACAGATACGCAGTATTTT. Translation: CASSPTPSTDTQYF.